One sample yielded the 28 T cell receptor beta chains listed below, sequenced in a study of shared clonotypes between healthy human individuals. The protocol was immunoSEQ multiplex PCR, while the TCRdb copy is restricted to in-frame clones and leaves out a portion. This table holds a few million clones, about 94% found once. What was sequenced was naive CD4+ T cells sorted from blood. Subset: CD45RA+ positively selected. The receptors shown here come from a man younger than 35 in good health.

This chain's CDR3 is CASSIFLTGTNTGELFF. The CDR3 DNA follows: TGTGCCAGTAGTATCTTCCTGACAGGAACGAACACCGGGGAGCTGTTTTTT. The V and J genes are TRBV19 and TRBJ2-2; possible D gene TRBD1, 6 bases. Germline lookup yields CDR1 LNHDA and CDR2 SQIVND (reference sequence). Trimming shortened V by 3 bases and J by 0 bases, and 14 bases separated the two germline ends. The CDR3 loop spans 17 amino acids.

CDR3 sequence reads: CASSLMRGVYYNEQFF. The CDR3 DNA follows: TGTGCCAGCAGCTTAATGAGGGGGGTCTACTACAATGAGCAGTTCTTC. The gene calls are TRBV7-3 and TRBJ2-1; tentatively, D is TRBD1 or TRBD2 (6 bases each). The germline V and J ends were trimmed by 1 base and 3 bases, with 13 bases remaining between them. The CDR3 covers 16 residues. CDR1 SGHTA and CDR2 FQGTGA come from the germline V gene.

The chain is built from TRBV5-4 and TRBJ2-5, with D maybe TRBD2 (5 bases). The CDR3 has 15 residues. The V and J ends lost 4 bases and 5 bases respectively, with 18 bases between them. CDR1 is SGHNT and CDR2 is YYREEE in the germline V gene (reference sequence). The CDR3 sequence is CASSQTSGQRETQYF. CDR3 DNA sequence: TGTGCCAGCAGCCAAACAAGTGGGCAGCGGGAGACCCAGTACTTC.

A single count supports this clone. Other DNA sequences in this sample translate to the same CDR3. For the CDR3, the DNA is TGCGCCAGCAGTCTGACAGGCTACAATCAGCCCCAGCATTTT. Its translation: CASSLTGYNQPQHF. The chain has TRBV5-1 and TRBJ1-5, with D perhaps TRBD1 (6 bases). Deletions cut 5 bases from V and 3 bases from J, with 12 bases between. The CDR3 is 14 residues long. CDR1 and CDR2 from the germline V gene are SGHRS and YFSETQ. Full variable domain (remainder filled in from reference TRBV5-1 and TRBJ1-5): KAGVTQTPRYLIKTRGQQVTLSCSPISGHRSVSWYQQTPGQGLQFLFEYFSETQRNKGNFPGRFSGRQFSNSRSEMNVSTLELGDSALYLCASSLTGYNQPQHFGDGTRLSIL.

Only one count was recorded for this clone. The chain recombines TRBV2 with TRBJ2-5, with unresolved D. The CDR3 runs to 14 residues. V was cut by 9 bases and J by 5 bases, with 19 bases left in between. Germline values: CDR1 SNHLY, CDR2 FYNNEI. CDR3 DNA: TGTGCCAGGCAATTCGGACCAGTCGGGGAGACCCAGTACTTC. This gives the protein CARQFGPVGETQYF.

The J gene is TRBJ1-1, the V gene TRBV12-5; 7 bases are a match to TRBD1. Germline trimming cut 4 bases from V and 1 base from J; bases unmatched to any gene: 18. This CDR3 comprises 19 residues. Germline-derived CDR1 and CDR2 are LGHNT and FRNRAP. Here the CDR3 reads CASGSQKKSGTEKNTEAFF. The CDR3, as DNA: TGTGCTAGTGGTTCCCAGAAAAAGTCCGGGACAGAAAAGAACACTGAAGCTTTCTTT. Filled out from reference TRBV12-5 and TRBJ1-1, the complete variable domain reads DARVTQTPRHKVTEMGQEVTMRCQPILGHNTVFWYRQTMMQGLELLAYFRNRAPLDDSGMPKDRFSAEMPDATLATLKIQPSEPRDSAVYFCASGSQKKSGTEKNTEAFFGQGTRLTVV.

This clone was counted a single time. This sequence joins TRBV2 and TRBJ2-3, with 10 bases matching TRBD2. Trimming removed 8 bases from V and 4 bases from J; junction bases left unmatched: 3. The germline CDR1 and CDR2 sequences are SNHLY and FYNNEI. The CDR3 sequence is 13 residues long. CDR3 protein: CASASGSSDTQYF. The CDR3 DNA sequence: TGTGCCAGCGCTAGCGGGAGTTCAGATACGCAGTATTTT.

This rearrangement joins TRBV5-4 to TRBJ2-1; TRBD2 matches at 12 bases. J lost 5 bases, V lost 4 bases, and 4 bases had no gene match. CDR3 length: 15 residues. Germline assignment: CDR1 SGHNT and CDR2 YYREEE (reference sequence). The CDR3 here is CASSPRTSGNNEQFF. For the CDR3, the DNA is TGTGCCAGCAGCCCGCGGACTAGCGGGAACAATGAGCAGTTCTTC. Supplemented by reference TRBV5-4 and TRBJ2-1, the full variable domain reads ETGVTQSPTHLIKTRGQQVTLRCSSQSGHNTVSWYQQALGQGPQFIFQYYREEENGRGNFPPRFSGLQFPNYSSELNVNALELDDSALYLCASSPRTSGNNEQFFGPGTRLTVL.

The chain couples TRBV28 to TRBJ2-2; no reliable D call. There are 11 residues in the CDR3. Trimming pared 8 bases from V and 8 bases from J, leaving 9 bases between. Per germline, CDR1 MDHEN and CDR2 SYDVKM. CDR3 protein: CASGNLGELFF. The CDR3 DNA is TGTGCCAGCGGAAACTTAGGGGAGCTGTTTTTT.

This sequence joins TRBV5-1 and TRBJ2-2, with D possibly being TRBD1 (6 bases). Per the germline V gene, CDR1 is SGHRS and CDR2 is YFSETQ. Trimming took 4 bases from V and 5 from J, leaving 18 bases between them. CDR3 length equals 16 residues. In DNA, the CDR3 is TGCGCCAGCAGCGTAGGGACATTGGAAGGGACCGGGGAGCTGTTTTTT. Protein product: CASSVGTLEGTGELFF.

The chain uses TRBV4-1 and TRBJ2-1, with 9 bases fitting TRBD2. V dropped 2 bases and J dropped 5; count of bases not matched to a gene: 1. There are 14 residues in the CDR3. CDR1 and CDR2 (germline): MGHRA, YSYEKL. The CDR3 sequence: CASSQPSGDNEQFF. DNA of the CDR3: TGCGCCAGCAGCCAACCTAGCGGGGACAATGAGCAGTTCTTC.

V and J are TRBV19 and TRBJ1-6, with TRBD1 identical over 9 bases. CDR1 and CDR2 from the germline V gene are LNHDA and SQIVND (reference sequence). V shed 0 bases and J 5 bases; nucleotides not matched to a gene: 5. The length of the CDR3 is 17 residues. The CDR3 DNA follows: TGTGCCAGTAGTATAGATTTCGGGACAGGGAATAATTCACCCCTCCACTTT. Its translation is CASSIDFGTGNNSPLHF.

V is TRBV10-2 and J is TRBJ2-7, with 10 bases identical to TRBD2. From germline, CDR1 is WSHSY and CDR2 SAAADI. V lost 6 bases and J lost 6; bases outside the gene matches: 8. The CDR3 extends over 14 amino acids. CDR3 nucleotides: TGCGCCAGCAGCGAACTAGCGGGGAGTCGCGAGCAGTACTTC. Translated: CASSELAGSREQYF.

As to this clone: A read error may account for a junction end that differs from germline. This sequence joins TRBV11-2 and TRBJ2-5; TRBD1 aligns across 8 bases. This CDR3 spans 13 amino acids. Germline CDR1 and CDR2: SGHAT and FQNNGV. The CDR3 spells CASSLDGGTGNDF. The CDR3 DNA sequence: TGTGCCAGCAGCTTAGACGGCGGGACAGGTAACGACTTC.

This sequence joins TRBV7-2 and TRBJ2-3, with 11 bases aligning to TRBD2. V shed 2 bases and J 0 bases; nucleotides not matched to a gene: 10. Germline assignment: CDR1 SGHTA and CDR2 FQGNSA. CDR3 size: 19 residues. The CDR3 loop reads CASSLWTSGPISSTDTQYF. CDR3 nucleotides: TGTGCCAGCAGCTTATGGACTAGCGGGCCCATTTCGAGCACAGATACGCAGTATTTT. The variable domain in full, completed from reference TRBV7-2 and TRBJ2-3, reads GAGVSQSPSNKVTEKGKDVELRCDPISGHTALYWYRQSLGQGLEFLIYFQGNSAPDKSGLPSDRFSAERTGGSVSTLTIQRTQQEDSAVYLCASSLWTSGPISSTDTQYFGPGTRLTVL.

This chain uses TRBV10-3 with TRBJ2-1, with D possibly being TRBD2 (6 bases). The V gene lost 4 bases and the J gene lost 8 bases, with 12 bases spanning the gap. The germline CDR1 and CDR2 sequences are ENHRY and SYGVKD. This CDR3 is 13 amino acids long. The CDR3 coding sequence is TGTGCCATCAGTGTGCGGGGTACGGATGAGCAGTTCTTC. Protein sequence: CAISVRGTDEQFF.

The V call is TRBV11-3, the J call TRBJ2-3, with 9 bases that match TRBD1. The ends lost 1 base at V and 6 bases at J; junction bases unmatched: 2. Germline-derived CDR1 and CDR2 are SGHNT and YENEEA. CDR3 length: 14 residues. The CDR3 bases are TGTGCCAGCAGCTTAGGGGACAGGGATGATACGCAGTATTTT. Translated: CASSLGDRDDTQYF. The whole variable domain, remainder taken from reference TRBV11-3 and TRBJ2-3, is EAGVVQSPRYKIIEKKQPVAFWCNPISGHNTLYWYLQNLGQGPELLIRYENEEAVDDSQLPKDRFSAERLKGVDSTLKIQPAELGDSAVYLCASSLGDRDDTQYFGPGTRLTVL.

The gene calls are TRBV7-2 and TRBJ2-5, with no clear D. Trimming took off 6 bases at V and 4 bases at J, with 9 bases between the two ends. CDR3 size: 12 residues. Germline assignment: CDR1 SGHTA and CDR2 FQGNSA. CDR3 sequence reads: CASRQNGETQYF. CDR3 nucleotide sequence: TGTGCCAGCAGACAAAACGGAGAGACCCAGTACTTC.

The chain combines TRBV29-1 with TRBJ2-2, with D possibly being TRBD1 (5 bases). The CDR3 contains 15 residues. Germline loops: CDR1 SQVTM, CDR2 ANQGSEA. Deletions cut 1 base from V and 2 bases from J, with 11 bases between. For the CDR3, the DNA is TGCAGCGTTGAAGTCTGGGGCGCTAACACCGGGGAGCTGTTTTTT. Residues: CSVEVWGANTGELFF.

The chain combines TRBV11-2 with TRBJ2-5; D gene uncertain. Germline V gene sequence: CDR1 SGHAT, CDR2 FQNNGV. The CDR3 has 14 residues. Deletions cut 1 base from V and 2 bases from J, with 8 bases between. CDR3 in amino acids: CASSLGLEQETQYF. The CDR3 DNA sequence: TGTGCCAGCAGCTTAGGGCTGGAGCAAGAGACCCAGTACTTC.

V is TRBV18 and J is TRBJ2-2; the D is unclear. This CDR3 is built from 13 residues. Germline assignment: CDR1 KGHSH and CDR2 LQKENI. Trimming cost V 8 bases and J 1 base, with 8 bases left between them. CDR3 amino acids: CASTKLNTGELFF. The CDR3 bases are TGTGCCAGCACTAAGCTGAACACCGGGGAGCTGTTTTTT.

The rearrangement joins TRBV19 to TRBJ2-7, with 7 bases matching TRBD1. Germline CDR1 and CDR2: LNHDA and SQIVND (reference sequence). V shed 2 bases, J shed 5 bases, and the junction held 9 bases outside the gene matches. The CDR3 runs 15 residues. The CDR3 spells CASSIYLRQGHEQYF. The CDR3 nucleotides read TGTGCCAGTAGTATATACCTCCGACAGGGCCACGAGCAGTACTTC. Drawing the rest from reference TRBV19 and TRBJ2-7, the complete variable domain is DGGITQSPKYLFRKEGQNVTLSCEQNLNHDAMYWYRQDPGQGLRLIYYSQIVNDFQKGDIAEGYSVSREKKESFPLTVTSAQKNPTAFYLCASSIYLRQGHEQYFGPGTRLTVT.

Concerning this clone: The identical CDR3 is also encoded by other nucleotide sequences in the sample. The rearrangement links TRBV5-1 to TRBJ1-2; TRBD1 is a possible D gene (6 bases). The V end was cut by 2 bases, the J end by 6 bases, with 8 bases between. Germline V gene sequence: CDR1 SGHRS, CDR2 YFSETQ. CDR3 size: 12 residues. The CDR3 protein is CASSLPGDGYTF. CDR3 sequence (DNA): TGCGCCAGCAGCTTACCAGGGGATGGCTACACCTTC. Combining the CDR3 with reference TRBV5-1 and TRBJ1-2 gives the whole variable domain KAGVTQTPRYLIKTRGQQVTLSCSPISGHRSVSWYQQTPGQGLQFLFEYFSETQRNKGNFPGRFSGRQFSNSRSEMNVSTLELGDSALYLCASSLPGDGYTFGSGTRLTVV.

J is TRBJ2-2 and V is TRBV5-6; D not resolved. Germline-derived CDR1 and CDR2 are SGHDT and YYEEEE. The CDR3 contains 15 residues. Trimming pared 4 bases from V and 1 base from J, leaving 11 bases between. The CDR3 bases are TGTGCCAGCAGCCATAGGGTAGGGAACACCGGGGAGCTGTTTTTT. It specifies CASSHRVGNTGELFF.

The chain uses TRBV7-2 and TRBJ2-2; the D gene is possibly TRBD2 (6 bases). The CDR3 has 14 amino acids. V lost 5 bases to trimming and J lost 6 bases, with 13 bases between them. Germline CDR1 is SGHTA and CDR2 is FQGNSA. The DNA of the CDR3 is TGTGCCAGCAGCCCTACTAGCCTCGCCGGGGAGCTGTTTTTT. This gives the protein CASSPTSLAGELFF.

The gene calls are TRBV19 and TRBJ2-2, with 10 bases aligning to TRBD2. CDR1 LNHDA and CDR2 SQIVND come from the germline V gene (reference sequence). The length of the CDR3 is 17 residues. Trimming took 4 bases from V and 0 from J; bases not matched to a gene: 5. The CDR3 DNA follows: TGTGCCAGTAGTAACCTAGCGGGGGCCGCGAACACCGGGGAGCTGTTTTTT. It yields the protein CASSNLAGAANTGELFF.

The chain is built from TRBV27 and TRBJ2-7; D unclear. V lost 8 bases and J 4 bases, leaving 6 bases between the germline ends. From germline, CDR1 is MNHEY and CDR2 SMNVEV (reference sequence). The CDR3 is 10 residues long. CDR3 DNA: TGTGCCAGCGGCAAGTACGAGCAGTACTTC. It specifies CASGKYEQYF.

The chain joins TRBV7-9 to TRBJ1-4; D may be TRBD1 (5 bases). The germline CDR1 and CDR2 sequences are SEHNR and FQNEAQ (reference sequence). Trimming took off 5 bases at V and 5 bases at J, with 12 bases between the two ends. The CDR3 consists of 14 residues. CDR3 amino acids: CASSPGTSNEKLFF. CDR3 bases: TGTGCCAGCAGCCCCGGGACTTCGAATGAAAAACTGTTTTTT.